A single count supports the clone carrying this T cell receptor beta chain. The data are from a study of technical replicates of blood from several donors. Using immunoSEQ multiplex PCR, the repertoire was profiled, and TCRdb retains in-frame clones only, with some absent. Altogether tens of thousands of clones are present, around 97% being singletons, with the ten largest covering under 0.2%. The specimen was T cells isolated from PBMCs. The receptor comes from a human donor in good health.

This CDR3 is CASSMSMNTEAFF. CDR3 sequence (DNA): TGTGCCAGTAGTATGTCCATGAACACTGAAGCTTTCTTT. This chain uses TRBV19 with TRBJ1-1; no definite D call. CDR3 length equals 13 residues. The germline CDR1 and CDR2 sequences are LNHDA and SQIVND (reference sequence). Trimming stripped 3 bases from V and 0 bases from J, with 5 bases between.